This T cell receptor beta chain was sequenced in a study of response to subunit inactivated influenza vaccine. Using its own MiXCR run on the RT-PCR reads, TCRdb lists one record per CDR3 protein. The table lists 700,000 to 800,000 distinct CDR3 sequences, approximately 17% of them singletons. V shed 4 bases and J 0 bases; nucleotides not matched to a gene: 6. Per germline, CDR1 DFQATT and CDR2 SNEGSKA (reference sequence). This CDR3 comprises 17 residues. The V and J genes are TRBV20-1 and TRBJ2-1; TRBD2 aligns across 13 bases. Source: PBMCs from blood, taken more than 4 days after vaccination. The sequence derives from a man aged 50 or older who received an inactivated influenza vaccine. CDR3 bases: TGCAGTGCTATGGGACTAGCGGGGAAATACTCCTACAATGAGCAGTTCTTC. Amino acid sequence: CSAMGLAGKYSYNEQFF.